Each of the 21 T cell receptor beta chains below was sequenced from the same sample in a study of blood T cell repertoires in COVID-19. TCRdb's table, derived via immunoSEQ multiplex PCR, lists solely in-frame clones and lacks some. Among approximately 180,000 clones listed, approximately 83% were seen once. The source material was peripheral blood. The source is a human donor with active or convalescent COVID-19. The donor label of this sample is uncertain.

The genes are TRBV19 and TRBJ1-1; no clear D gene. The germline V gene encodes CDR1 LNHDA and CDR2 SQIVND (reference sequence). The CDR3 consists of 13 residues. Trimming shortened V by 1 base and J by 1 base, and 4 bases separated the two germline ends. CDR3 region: CASSIARNTEAFF. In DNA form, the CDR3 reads TGTGCCAGTAGTATAGCCCGGAACACTGAAGCTTTCTTT.

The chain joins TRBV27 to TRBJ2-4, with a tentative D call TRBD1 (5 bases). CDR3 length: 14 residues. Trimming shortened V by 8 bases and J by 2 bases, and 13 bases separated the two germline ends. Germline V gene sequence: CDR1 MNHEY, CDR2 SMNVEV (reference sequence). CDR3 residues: CASPYGASKNIQYF. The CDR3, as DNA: TGTGCCAGCCCTTATGGGGCGTCCAAAAACATTCAGTACTTC.

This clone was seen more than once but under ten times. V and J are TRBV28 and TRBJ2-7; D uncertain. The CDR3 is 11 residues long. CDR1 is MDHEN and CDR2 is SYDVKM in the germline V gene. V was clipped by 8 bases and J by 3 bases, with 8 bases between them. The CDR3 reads CASASSYEQYF. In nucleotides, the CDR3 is TGTGCCAGCGCTAGTAGCTACGAGCAGTACTTC.

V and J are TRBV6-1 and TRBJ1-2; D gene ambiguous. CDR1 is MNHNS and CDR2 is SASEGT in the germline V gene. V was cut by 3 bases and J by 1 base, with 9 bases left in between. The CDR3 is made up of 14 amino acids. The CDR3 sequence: CASSDLGDNYGYTF. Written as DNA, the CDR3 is TGTGCCAGCAGTGATTTGGGCGATAACTATGGCTACACCTTC.

CDR3: CASSLRGPGAATNEKLFF. In DNA form, the CDR3 reads TGTGCCAGCAGCTTACGAGGTCCAGGGGCCGCAACTAATGAAAAACTGTTTTTT. V usage is TRBV7-9 and J usage is TRBJ1-4, with a possible D match to TRBD1 (6 bases). V lost 2 bases to trimming and J lost 0 bases, with 16 bases between them. The germline V gene encodes CDR1 SEHNR and CDR2 FQNEAQ (reference sequence). This CDR3 spans 18 amino acids.

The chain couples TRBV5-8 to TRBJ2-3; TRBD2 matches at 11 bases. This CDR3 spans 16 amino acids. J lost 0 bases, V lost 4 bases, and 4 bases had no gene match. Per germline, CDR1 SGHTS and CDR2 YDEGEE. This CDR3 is CASSAGTSGSTDTQYF. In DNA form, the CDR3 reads TGTGCCAGCAGCGCAGGGACTAGCGGTAGCACAGATACGCAGTATTTT. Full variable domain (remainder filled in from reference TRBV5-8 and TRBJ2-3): EAGVTQSPTHLIKTRGQQATLRCSPISGHTSVYWYQQALGLGLQFLLWYDEGEERNRGNFPPRFSGRQFPNYSSELNVNALELEDSALYLCASSAGTSGSTDTQYFGPGTRLTVL.

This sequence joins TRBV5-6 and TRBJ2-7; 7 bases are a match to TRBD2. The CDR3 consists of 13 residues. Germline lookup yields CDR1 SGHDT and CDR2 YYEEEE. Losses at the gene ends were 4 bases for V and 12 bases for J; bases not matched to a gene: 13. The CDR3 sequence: CASSLPGGGVLYF. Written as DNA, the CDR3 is TGTGCCAGCAGCCTACCGGGGGGTGGGGTGCTGTACTTC.

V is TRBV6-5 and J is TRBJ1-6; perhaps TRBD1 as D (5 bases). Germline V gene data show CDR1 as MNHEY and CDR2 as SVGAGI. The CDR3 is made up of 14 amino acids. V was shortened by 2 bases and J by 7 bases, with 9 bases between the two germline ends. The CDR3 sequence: CASSYDSVNSPLHF. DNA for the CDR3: TGTGCCAGCAGTTACGACAGTGTCAATTCACCCCTCCACTTT.

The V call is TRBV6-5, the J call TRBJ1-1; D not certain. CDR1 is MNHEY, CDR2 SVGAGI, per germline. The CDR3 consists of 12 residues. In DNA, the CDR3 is TGTGCTACGAGGAACGTGAACACTGAAGCTTTCTTT. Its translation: CATRNVNTEAFF.

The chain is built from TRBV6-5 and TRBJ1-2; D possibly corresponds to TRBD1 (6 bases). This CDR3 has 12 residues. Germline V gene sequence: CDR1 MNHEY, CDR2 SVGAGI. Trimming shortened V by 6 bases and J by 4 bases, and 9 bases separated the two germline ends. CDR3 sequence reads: CASSTGLYGYTF. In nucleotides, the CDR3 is TGTGCCAGCAGCACAGGGCTCTATGGCTACACCTTC.

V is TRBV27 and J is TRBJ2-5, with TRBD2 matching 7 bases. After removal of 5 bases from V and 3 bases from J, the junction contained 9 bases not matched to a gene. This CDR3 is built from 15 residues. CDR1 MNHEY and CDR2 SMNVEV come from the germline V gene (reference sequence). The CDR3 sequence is CASSPRTSREETQYF. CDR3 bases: TGTGCCAGCAGTCCCCGGACTAGTCGGGAAGAGACCCAGTACTTC.

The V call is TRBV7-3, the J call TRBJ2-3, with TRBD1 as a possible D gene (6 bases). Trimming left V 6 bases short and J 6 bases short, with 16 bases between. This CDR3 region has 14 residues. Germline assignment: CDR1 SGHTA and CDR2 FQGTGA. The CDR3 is CASRQTGLFDTQYF. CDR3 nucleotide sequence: TGTGCCAGCAGACAGACAGGACTGTTTGATACGCAGTATTTT.

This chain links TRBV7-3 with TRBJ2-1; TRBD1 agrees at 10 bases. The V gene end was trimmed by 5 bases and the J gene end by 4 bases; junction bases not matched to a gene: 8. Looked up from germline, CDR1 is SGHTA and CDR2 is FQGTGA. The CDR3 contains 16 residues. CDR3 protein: CASSPGGTGVYNEQFF. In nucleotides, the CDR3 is TGTGCCAGCAGCCCTGGGGGGACAGGGGTTTACAATGAGCAGTTCTTC.

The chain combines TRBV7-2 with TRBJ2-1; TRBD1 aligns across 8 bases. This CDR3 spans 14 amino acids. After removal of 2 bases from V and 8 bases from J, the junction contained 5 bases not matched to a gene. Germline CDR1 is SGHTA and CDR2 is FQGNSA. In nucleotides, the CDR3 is TGTGCCAGCAGCTTATTACAGGGGGTCGATGAGCAGTTCTTC. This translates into CASSLLQGVDEQFF.

The CDR3 protein is CASSLVAGGPLETQYF. The CDR3 DNA sequence: TGTGCCAGCAGCTTAGTTGCGGGAGGGCCGTTAGAGACCCAGTACTTC. The chain carries TRBV13 and TRBJ2-5; 9 bases map to TRBD2. Germline V gives CDR1 PRHDT, CDR2 FYEKMQ (reference sequence). The CDR3 runs to 16 residues. V was pared by 1 base and J by 4 bases, with 7 bases of the junction left unmatched.

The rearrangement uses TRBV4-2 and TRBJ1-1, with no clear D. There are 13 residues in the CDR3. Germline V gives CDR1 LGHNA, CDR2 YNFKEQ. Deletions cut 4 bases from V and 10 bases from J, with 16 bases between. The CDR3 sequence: CASSLPDASRAFF. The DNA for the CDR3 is TGTGCCAGCAGCCTCCCCGACGCCTCTAGAGCTTTCTTT.

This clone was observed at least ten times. The CDR3 loop reads CASSLGTVPEQFF. CDR3 coding DNA: TGTGCCAGCAGCTTAGGGACAGTACCTGAGCAGTTCTTC. The chain couples TRBV7-9 to TRBJ2-1, with D maybe TRBD1 (6 bases). The germline V gene has CDR1 SEHNR and CDR2 FQNEAQ (reference sequence). This CDR3 is 13 amino acids long. V was shortened by 1 base and J by 9 bases, with 10 bases between the two germline ends.

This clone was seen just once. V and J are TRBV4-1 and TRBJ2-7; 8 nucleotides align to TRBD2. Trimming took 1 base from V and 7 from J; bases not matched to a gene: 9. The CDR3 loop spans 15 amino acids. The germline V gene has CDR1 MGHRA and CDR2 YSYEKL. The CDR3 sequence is CASSQVAGGDEEQYF. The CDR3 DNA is TGCGCCAGCAGCCAAGTGGCGGGGGGAGATGAGGAGCAGTACTTC.

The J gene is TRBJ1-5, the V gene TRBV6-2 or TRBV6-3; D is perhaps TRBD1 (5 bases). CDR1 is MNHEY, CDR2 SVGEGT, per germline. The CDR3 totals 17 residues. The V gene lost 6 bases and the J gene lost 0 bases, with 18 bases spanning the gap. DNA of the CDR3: TGTGCCAGCAGCCTCGCGGGGGGGACTTATAGCAATCAGCCCCAGCATTTT. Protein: CASSLAGGTYSNQPQHF.

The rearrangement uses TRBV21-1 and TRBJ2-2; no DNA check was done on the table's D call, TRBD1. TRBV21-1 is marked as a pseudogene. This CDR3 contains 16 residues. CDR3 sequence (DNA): TGTGCCAGCAACCCAAAGGACACCGAAGGGACCGGGGAGCTGTTTTTT. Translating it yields CASNPKDTEGTGELFF.

The CDR3 DNA sequence: TGTGCCAGCAGCTTTCCAGGGGGCACTGAAGCTTTCTTT. It specifies CASSFPGGTEAFF. The chain links TRBV27 to TRBJ1-1; 7 bases are shared with TRBD1. Looked up from germline, CDR1 is MNHEY and CDR2 is SMNVEV (reference sequence). This CDR3 contains 13 residues. The ends lost 6 bases at V and 4 bases at J; junction bases unmatched: 5.